This T cell receptor beta chain was profiled in a study of cytomegalovirus exposure and HLA in healthy donors. Trimming left V 1 base short and J 0 bases short, with 13 bases between. The CDR3 sequence is 17 residues long. With 60 Vbeta and 13 Jbeta primers, the PCR was carried out. The assay was immunoSEQ multiplex PCR, and TCRdb's table has in-frame clones only and misses some. The sample consists of about 130,000 clones, approximately 84% of them appearing once. This sequence joins TRBV23-1 and TRBJ2-1; tentative D call: TRBD2 (5 bases). TRBV23-1 is filed as an ORF, its function uncertain. This clonotype was sampled from a young man in good health and CMV-seropositive. Material: PBMCs. CDR3 protein: CASSQFKLGCSYNEQFF. CDR3 DNA sequence: TGCGCCAGCAGTCAATTCAAACTAGGCTGCTCCTACAATGAGCAGTTCTTC.